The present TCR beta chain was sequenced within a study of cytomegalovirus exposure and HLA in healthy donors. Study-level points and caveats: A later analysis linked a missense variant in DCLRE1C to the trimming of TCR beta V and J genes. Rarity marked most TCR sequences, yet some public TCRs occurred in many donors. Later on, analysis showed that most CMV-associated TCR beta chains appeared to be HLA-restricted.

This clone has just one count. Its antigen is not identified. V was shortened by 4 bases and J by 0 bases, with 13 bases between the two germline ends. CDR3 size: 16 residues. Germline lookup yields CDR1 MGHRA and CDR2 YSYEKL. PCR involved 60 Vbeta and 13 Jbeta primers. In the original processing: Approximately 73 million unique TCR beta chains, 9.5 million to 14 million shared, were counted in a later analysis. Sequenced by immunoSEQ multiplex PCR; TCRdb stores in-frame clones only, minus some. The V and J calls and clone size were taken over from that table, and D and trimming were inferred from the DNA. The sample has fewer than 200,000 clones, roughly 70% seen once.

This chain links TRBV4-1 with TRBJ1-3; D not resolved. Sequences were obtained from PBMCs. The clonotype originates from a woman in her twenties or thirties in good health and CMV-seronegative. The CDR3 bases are TGCGCCAGCAGCCGCCAAGCAGGTAGCTCTGGAAACACCATATATTTT. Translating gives CASSRQAGSSGNTIYF.